This T cell receptor beta chain comes out of a study of T cells in Graves' hyperthyroidism and ophthalmopathy. The CDR3 consists of 16 residues. The germline gives CDR1 LNHDA, CDR2 SQIVND (reference sequence). V lost 6 bases to trimming and J lost 0 bases, with 14 bases between them. From RNA transcripts, TCR beta CDR3 regions were amplified. The TCR CDR3 was amplified in a first-round RT-PCR using the HTBI primer set. TCRdb re-called the multiplex PCR reads with MiXCR, one entry per CDR3 protein. The repertoire holds under 650,000 distinct CDR3 sequences, with roughly 15% as singletons. Concerning this clonotype itself: Its antigen is as yet unknown.

The study defined stable Graves' hyperthyroidism as no ophthalmopathy progression within 18 months. Findings and caveats of the study: Expanded thyroid clonotypes (above 0.001) were mostly also found in blood.

This chain uses TRBV19 with TRBJ1-4; unclear D gene. This sequence originates from a woman in her twenties or thirties with Graves' hyperthyroidism. Sequencing used blood. CDR3 nucleotide sequence: TGTGCCAGTAGAGTGTTCGACGGGGCAACTAATGAAAAACTGTTTTTT. It yields the protein CASRVFDGATNEKLFF.